This T cell receptor (beta chain) comes out of a study of T cell responses to AZD1222 COVID-19 vaccine. Generated by immunoSEQ multiplex PCR, the TCRdb table keeps only in-frame clones and is missing some. The table has about 200,000 clones, around nine tenths seen once. Study results and caveats: No repertoire was sampled before or during the peak T cell response, only after it. Spike regions recognized by vaccine-associated CD4 TCRs spanned the protein, led by 160-218 and 743-854. The donor group comprised mostly white British people and more females; the analysis possibly underestimated clonal diversity.

To note about this clone: Its antigen is unknown.

CDR3 length equals 15 residues. The V and J ends lost 0 bases and 13 bases respectively, with 21 bases between them. Germline V gene lookup returns CDR1 GTSNPN and CDR2 SVGIG (reference sequence). Sequencing used peripheral blood, obtained 28 days after the second dose of the MenACWY control vaccine. The J gene is TRBJ1-4, the V gene TRBV30; weak D call: TRBD1 (6 bases). This sequence was found in an adult who received the MenACWY meningococcal vaccine as a control. DNA for the CDR3: TGTGCCTGGAGTGTCCGGGACACGATTTTGAAGGGACTGTTTTTT. This gives the protein CAWSVRDTILKGLFF.